The rows below give T cell receptor beta chains drawn from one sample of a study of blood T cell repertoires in COVID-19. The repertoire was sequenced with immunoSEQ multiplex PCR; TCRdb's copy has only in-frame clones and lacks some. The table lists roughly 200,000 clones, about 85% of them singletons. Sequencing was done on a sample of PBMCs or T cells enriched from blood (not recorded which). The source of these receptors is a man in his forties who had recovered from COVID-19. The conserved cysteine and the conserved F or W are not part of the CDR3 here. The order of the fields is CDR3 length, V gene, CDR3 protein.

11 | TRBV20-1 | SASNRGSYEQY
16 | TRBV10-2 | ASSERGQGMPGNYGYT
16 | TRBV7-2 | ASSLRLASGRARDTQY
12 | TRBV9 | ASSVGQENEKLF
12 | TRBV6-5 | ASSYSTPTYEQY
12 | TRBV18 | ASSPSGAPYEQY
11 | TRBV30 | AWSVGGRTEAF
13 | TRBV5-1 | ASSFRDSSNTEAF
11 | TRBV30 | AWSRSTNEKLF
15 | TRBV4-2 | ASSQDFLRGNDNEQF
13 | TRBV25-1 | ASQPGGTSGNTIY
12 | TRBV2 | ASRGGLSTDTQY
14 | TRBV4-1 | ASSQDGSPSDEKLF
14 | TRBV3-1/TRBV3-2 | ASSQERTGGPNEQY
13 | TRBV21-1 | ASSKRTGENEKLF
14 | TRBV11-2 | ASSSLLAGGINEQF
12 | TRBV9 | ASSVEGQNYEQY
12 | TRBV9 | ASSVASSPDTQY
14 | TRBV7-2 | ASSLGLAGGADTQY
11 | TRBV30 | AWAGQRNTEAF
13 | TRBV5-1 | ASSSSTGISYEQY
11 | TRBV28 | ASSLASVDTIY
13 | TRBV7-3 | ASRLNPGGRSEQF
12 | TRBV5-4 | ASSWTGNPTEAF
15 | TRBV7-2 | ASSPTWDRKANQPQH
11 | TRBV6-5 | ASRVLGVNEQF
12 | TRBV5-4 | ASGLGGQVDGYT
13 | TRBV29-1 | SVGFGTVRQETQY
12 | TRBV7-9 | ASSLEMNEEKLF
14 | TRBV4-1 | ASSQEGTSLQETQY
11 | TRBV7-9 | ASSVTGVNEQF
12 | TRBV6-5 | ATNQGFEIAEAF
12 | TRBV19 | ASSIAGGGTEAF
17 | TRBV7-9 | ASSLDPEEDTSSYNEQF
12 | TRBV5-1 | ASSLGQGSYEQY
16 | TRBV12-5 | ASGLVLDRLKDNSPLH
12 | TRBV3-1/TRBV3-2 | ASSQGGTGAEAF
14 | TRBV4-1 | ASSLVLIDSNQPQH
12 | TRBV19 | ASSIRGSNNEQF
14 | TRBV28 | ASSLLTSGSGNEQY
11 | TRBV4-2 | ASSQVTDEKLF